This TCR beta chain was found in a study of blood T cell repertoires in COVID-19. Study information: Sites in the United States, Italy and Spain provided acute and convalescent COVID-19 samples. From T cells, B-cell-depleted T cells, or PBMCs came the material, which was cDNA or gDNA.

This clone was counted a few times. Other nucleotide sequences from this sample produce the same CDR3. Germline CDR1 and CDR2: LGHDT and YNNKEL (reference sequence). The CDR3 loop spans 15 amino acids. Trimming stripped 0 bases from V and 2 bases from J, with 10 bases between. Original data processing: Amplifying reference gene primers gave estimates of nucleated cell counts. The repertoire was sequenced with immunoSEQ multiplex PCR; TCRdb's copy has only in-frame clones and lacks some. V, J and clone size derive from that table, while D and trimming were established from the DNA sequence. The sample consists of 380,000 or so clones, 70% to 85% of them appearing once.

The genes are TRBV3-1 (or the pseudogene TRBV3-2) and TRBJ1-2; the D is unclear. The sample was peripheral blood. The TCR comes from a human donor with acute or convalescent COVID-19. The donor label of this sample is uncertain. This CDR3 is CASSQDGGVNYGYTF. The DNA for the CDR3 is TGTGCCAGCAGCCAAGATGGCGGCGTAAACTATGGCTACACCTTC.